The 20 T cell receptor beta chains below were found in one sample sequenced in a study of T cells in Graves' hyperthyroidism and ophthalmopathy. From RNA transcripts, TCR beta CDR3 regions were amplified. The primer set for the first-round RT-PCR of the TCR CDR3 was HTBI. Each CDR3 protein is one row after TCRdb ran MiXCR on the multiplex PCR reads. The table has roughly 500,000 distinct CDR3 sequences, 40% to 55% seen once. Sequenced material: peripheral blood or thyroid tissue (not recorded which). The receptors here all came from an adult woman with Graves' disease, either hyperthyroidism or ophthalmopathy (not recorded which).

There are many counts of this clonotype. The chain combines TRBV29-1 with TRBJ2-5; TRBD2 agrees at 12 bases. Per the germline V gene, CDR1 is SQVTM and CDR2 is ANQGSEA. The V gene end was trimmed by 4 bases and the J gene end by 5 bases; junction bases not matched to a gene: 11. The CDR3 is made up of 16 amino acids. The DNA of the CDR3 is TGCAGCGTTGTCTTGACTAGCGGGAGATATTTGGAGACCCAGTACTTC. It is translated as CSVVLTSGRYLETQYF.

This clonotype was recorded at least ten times. The J gene is TRBJ2-2, the V gene TRBV5-5; no reliable D call. Germline CDR1 reads SGHKS; CDR2 reads YYEKEE (reference sequence). The V end was cut by 0 bases, the J end by 6 bases, with 6 bases between. This CDR3 comprises 13 residues. The CDR3 sequence is CASSLAVPGELFF. Written as DNA, the CDR3 is TGTGCCAGCAGCTTGGCCGTACCCGGGGAGCTGTTTTTT. Filled out from reference TRBV5-5 and TRBJ2-2, the complete variable domain reads DAGVTQSPTHLIKTRGQQVTLRCSPISGHKSVSWYQQVLGQGPQFIFQYYEKEERGRGNFPDRFSARQFPNYSSELNVNALLLGDSALYLCASSLAVPGELFFGEGSRLTVL.

This clonotype was found many times. The chain links TRBV10-3 to TRBJ1-1; D gene uncertain. The germline gives CDR1 ENHRY, CDR2 SYGVKD. V lost 7 bases, J lost 7 bases, and 13 bases lay in between. The length of the CDR3 is 12 residues. The CDR3 protein is CAITNDDREAFF. The CDR3 nucleotides read TGTGCCATCACCAACGATGACCGTGAAGCTTTCTTT.

The chain has TRBV11-2 and TRBJ2-5; D is unresolved. The germline CDR1 and CDR2 sequences are SGHAT and FQNNGV. CDR3 size: 12 residues. V shed 5 bases and J shed 9 bases, with 13 bases lying between them. CDR3: CASSPAPAAQYF. The CDR3 nucleotides read TGTGCCAGCAGCCCTGCCCCCGCGGCCCAGTACTTC.

The sample holds a few counts of this clonotype. The chain recombines TRBV7-2 with TRBJ1-6; D perhaps matches TRBD1 (5 bases). V gave up 6 bases and J gave up 1 base, with 13 bases separating them. The CDR3 totals 16 residues. CDR1 and CDR2 from the germline V gene are SGHTA and FQGNSA. The CDR3 region has the DNA TGTGCCAGCAGTGTGGGGGAAGGGTCCTATAATTCACCCCTCCACTTT. Residues: CASSVGEGSYNSPLHF. The variable domain in full, with the rest retrieved from reference TRBV7-2 and TRBJ1-6, is GAGVSQSPSNKVTEKGKDVELRCDPISGHTALYWYRQSLGQGLEFLIYFQGNSAPDKSGLPSDRFSAERTGGSVSTLTIQRTQQEDSAVYLCASSVGEGSYNSPLHFGNGTRLTVT.

J is TRBJ1-2 and V is TRBV15; TRBD1 matches 11 bases. The CDR3 contains 16 residues. With 1 base clipped from V and 3 bases from J, the junction kept 4 bases outside the gene matches. CDR1 and CDR2 (germline): LNHNV, YYDKDF (reference sequence). In DNA form, the CDR3 reads TGTGCCACCAGCAGAGCGGACAGGGGGCAGGACTATGGCTACACCTTC. Its translation is CATSRADRGQDYGYTF.

The chain couples TRBV6-1 to TRBJ1-2; the D gene is possibly TRBD1 (5 bases). The length of the CDR3 is 13 residues. Germline CDR1 MNHNS, CDR2 SASEGT. The V end was cut by 8 bases, the J end by 8 bases, with 18 bases between. The CDR3 region is CASDDSPSAGYTF. DNA for the CDR3: TGTGCCAGCGATGACAGTCCCTCCGCGGGCTACACCTTC.

This clonotype was picked up a small number of times. The chain couples TRBV24-1 to TRBJ2-7; TRBD1 might be the D (5 bases). In germline, CDR1 is KGHDR, CDR2 SFDVKD. This CDR3 region has 14 residues. V gave up 0 bases and J gave up 5 bases, with 10 bases separating them. The CDR3 coding sequence is TGTGCCACCAGTGATTTGTACCAGGGCGACGAGCAGTACTTC. Its protein product is CATSDLYQGDEQYF.

The table lists this clonotype with many counts. The chain joins TRBV20-1 to TRBJ1-1, with D perhaps matching TRBD1 (6 bases). Per germline, CDR1 DFQATT and CDR2 SNEGSKA (reference sequence). The CDR3 totals 14 residues. The V gene lost 2 bases and the J gene lost 4 bases, with 14 bases spanning the gap. The DNA of the CDR3 is TGCAGTGCTAGATCGGGACAACGGGGCACTGAAGCTTTCTTT. Translated, it gives CSARSGQRGTEAFF.

The chain carries TRBV20-1 and TRBJ2-7, with D perhaps TRBD1 (6 bases). Germline V CDR1 and CDR2: DFQATT, SNEGSKA (reference sequence). V was clipped by 6 bases and J by 5 bases, with 20 bases between them. The CDR3 consists of 14 residues. The DNA for the CDR3 is TGCAGTGCGACAGGAGAGAACTATGGGAACGAGCAGTACTTC. Encoded protein: CSATGENYGNEQYF.

The sample holds many counts of this clonotype. The chain joins TRBV5-1 to TRBJ1-6; perhaps TRBD1 as D (5 bases). The CDR3 has 14 amino acids. Trimming pared 4 bases from V and 10 bases from J, leaving 15 bases between. Germline values: CDR1 SGHRS, CDR2 YFSETQ. DNA of the CDR3: TGCGCCAGCAGCCCGGGGGGGGTAAGCTCACCCCTCCACTTT. It encodes CASSPGGVSSPLHF.

This clonotype was found many times. This rearrangement joins TRBV20-1 to TRBJ2-5, with TRBD2 identical over 12 bases. This CDR3 contains 16 residues. Trimming cost V 2 bases and J 4 bases; bases outside gene matches: 8. CDR1 is DFQATT and CDR2 is SNEGSKA in the germline V gene (reference sequence). The CDR3 reads CSARSRLAGVRETQYF. The CDR3 DNA reads as TGCAGTGCTAGATCGAGACTAGCGGGAGTGAGAGAGACCCAGTACTTC.

The J gene is TRBJ1-1, the V gene TRBV24-1, with TRBD1 matching 11 bases. V was clipped by 5 bases and J by 5 bases; unmatched bases: 3. The CDR3 consists of 14 residues. Per the germline V gene, CDR1 is KGHDR and CDR2 is SFDVKD. The CDR3 loop reads CATSAGTGGTEAFF. Written as DNA, the CDR3 is TGTGCCACCAGTGCCGGGACAGGGGGGACTGAAGCTTTCTTT.

In this sample, this clonotype turned up many times. The chain joins TRBV19 to TRBJ1-1; D unclear. The germline V gene has CDR1 LNHDA and CDR2 SQIVND (reference sequence). The CDR3 is 14 residues long. The V end lost 7 bases, the J end lost 1 base, and 13 bases lay between the germline ends. In DNA, the CDR3 is TGTGCCAGTATCCCTAGTTGGGGGAACACTGAAGCTTTCTTT. It specifies CASIPSWGNTEAFF.

This clonotype was detected only a few times. The chain carries TRBV15 and TRBJ1-1, with unresolved D. This CDR3 region has 14 residues. The germline V gene has CDR1 LNHNV and CDR2 YYDKDF (reference sequence). V lost 1 base, J lost 1 base, and 7 bases lay in between. The CDR3 DNA follows: TGTGCCACCAGCAGAGTGAGACAGAACACTGAAGCTTTCTTT. This sequence encodes CATSRVRQNTEAFF. Looking up the rest from reference TRBV15 and TRBJ1-1 gives the full variable domain: DAMVIQNPRYQVTQFGKPVTLSCSQTLNHNVMYWYQQKSSQAPKLLFHYYDKDFNNEADTPDNFQSRRPNTSFCFLDIRSPGLGDTAMYLCATSRVRQNTEAFFGQGTRLTVV.

This clonotype came up many times. The rearrangement joins TRBV6-6 to TRBJ1-5; D is uncertain. The V end was cut by 4 bases, the J end by 2 bases, with 12 bases between. This CDR3 region has 15 residues. Germline CDR1 and CDR2: MNHNY and SVGAGI (reference sequence). The CDR3 here is CASSSLRRGNQPQHF. CDR3 DNA: TGTGCCAGCAGTTCCCTCCGAAGGGGCAATCAGCCCCAGCATTTT.

This clonotype was seen ten or more times. The chain joins TRBV12-3 or TRBV12-4 to TRBJ1-3; 8 bases map to TRBD1. CDR3 length: 14 amino acids. V shed 6 bases, J shed 2 bases, and the junction held 3 bases outside the gene matches. CDR3: CASRQGGAGNTIYF. As DNA, the CDR3 is TGTGCCAGCAGACAGGGGGGAGCTGGAAACACCATATATTTT.

V and J are TRBV9 and TRBJ1-3; TRBD1 agrees at 8 bases. The CDR3 consists of 18 residues. V was pared by 0 bases and J by 2 bases, with 10 bases of the junction left unmatched. Germline CDR1 reads SGDLS; CDR2 reads YYNGEE. CDR3 in amino acids: CASSVEPRATGAGNTIYF. The CDR3 nucleotides read TGTGCCAGCAGCGTAGAACCCCGTGCGACAGGGGCTGGAAACACCATATATTTT.

This clonotype has ten or more counts. The chain employs TRBV20-1 and TRBJ1-2; the D is unclear. CDR1 and CDR2 from the germline V gene are DFQATT and SNEGSKA (reference sequence). The ends were cut back, 4 bases at V and 8 bases at J, with 5 bases in the middle. The CDR3 covers 9 residues. DNA of the CDR3: TGCAGTGCTATTTCGGGCTACACCTTC. It specifies CSAISGYTF.

The genes are TRBV20-1 and TRBJ1-5; D call uncertain. V gave up 5 bases and J gave up 11 bases, with 19 bases separating them. CDR3 size: 13 residues. Per the germline V gene, CDR1 is DFQATT and CDR2 is SNEGSKA (reference sequence). The CDR3 region is CSAPRRMQETQHF. CDR3 DNA sequence: TGCAGTGCTCCACGGCGGATGCAAGAGACCCAGCATTTT.